This TCR beta chain was obtained from a study of OX40 agonist ivuxolimab in advanced cancers. At the level of the whole study: The costimulatory receptor OX40 (CD134) was targeted by ivuxolimab, a fully human IgG2 agonistic monoclonal antibody. Intravenous ivuxolimab was administered to patients every 2 weeks at six dose levels: 0.01, 0.1, 0.3, 1.5, 3 and 10 mg/kg. Of the approximately 50 patients in dose escalation, some 20 had hepatocellular carcinoma, some 15 had melanoma, 9 had renal cell carcinoma and 9 had head and neck cancer. The dose-escalation cohort was around 83% male with a mean age of about 65 years, ranging from roughly 23 to 79. Prior anti-PD-1, anti-PD-L1 or anti-CTLA-4 therapy was permitted, and 40% of dose-escalation patients had received checkpoint inhibitors. Three dose-escalation patients achieved partial responses, one with hepatocellular carcinoma and two with cutaneous melanoma. The point of sequencing TCRbeta in the periphery was to test whether ivuxolimab changed TCR sequence diversity and drove clonal T-cell expansion. The paper describes the monotherapy dose-escalation part (N of about 52 patients) of the phase I trial of ivuxolimab. Study-wide conclusions, independent of this receptor: The antigen specificity of the clonally expanded peripheral T cells was not determined. Low levels of normalized T-cell clonal expansion were also seen in some patients who did not respond. At doses from 0.1 to 3.0 mg/kg, clonal expansion was seen in both CD4+ and CD8+ blood T cells between baseline and week 6. In the 0.1-3.0 mg/kg groups, partial responders were among the patients with the lowest normalized peripheral clonal expansion, particularly in CD8+ T cells. After ivuxolimab, more expanded clones were found on average in CD8+ T cells than in CD4+ T cells.

The CDR1 and CDR2 encoded by the germline V gene (reference sequence) are GTSNPN and SVGIG. From the cysteine through the phenylalanine, the CDR3 covers 13 amino acids. The entry retains the CDR3 DNA only, 39 bases that are in frame from base 1. V is trimmed back by 0 bases and J by 12 bases, and the junction contains 7 bases that no gene match accounts for. The trial excluded patients who had a history of autoimmune disease or were on systemic immunosuppression. Peripheral blood for TCR sequencing was collected from all dose cohorts at baseline, on cycle 4 day 1, and on cycle 7 day 1. Samples came from an open-label, multicenter, first-in-human phase I dose-escalation trial of ivuxolimab. Adults with locally advanced or metastatic head and neck squamous cell, hepatocellular, melanoma or renal cell carcinoma were enrolled in the trial. CD4+ and CD8+ T cells were sorted separately from peripheral blood before TCR sequencing.

For this clone: There is no known antigen for this receptor. Base quality data are lacking; no much larger clone is found one base away.

For sequencing of the TCRbeta CDR3 region, genomic DNA was extracted from the sorted cells. The immunoSEQ Assay was used to sequence the TCRbeta CDR3 regions. TCRdb obtained this table from immuneACCESS and retained in-frame rearrangements with V and J assigned. These tables miss some clones; where compared with another copy, unresolved V genes account for less than half of the shortfall, and the remainder is unexplained. For this sample there are about 82,000 clones; more than 80% appear just once. Of the sample, around 0.2% is held by the ten largest clones. The chain is made from TRBV30 and TRBJ1-1, with 10 bases in between that match TRBD1. Here the sequenced sample was CD4+ or CD8+ T cells sorted from blood, taken in a trial of the OX40 agonist ivuxolimab. This clonotype originated in an adult with an advanced solid tumor such as melanoma, head and neck, liver or kidney cancer. The DNA sequence follows: TGTGCCTGGAGTGTCTCGGACAGGGGGTTTCCTTTCTTT. This encodes CAWSVSDRGFPFF.